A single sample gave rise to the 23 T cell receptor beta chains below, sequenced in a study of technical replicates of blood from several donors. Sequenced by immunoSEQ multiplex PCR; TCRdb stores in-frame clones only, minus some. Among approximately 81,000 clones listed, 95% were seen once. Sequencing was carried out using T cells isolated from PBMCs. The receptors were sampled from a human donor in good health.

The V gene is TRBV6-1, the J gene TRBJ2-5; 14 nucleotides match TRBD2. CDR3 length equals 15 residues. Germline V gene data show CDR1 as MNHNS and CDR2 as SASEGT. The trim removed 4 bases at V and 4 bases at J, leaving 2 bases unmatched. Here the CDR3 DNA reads TGTGCCAGCAGTGGACTAGCGGGAGGGCCAGAGACCCAGTACTTC. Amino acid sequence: CASSGLAGGPETQYF.

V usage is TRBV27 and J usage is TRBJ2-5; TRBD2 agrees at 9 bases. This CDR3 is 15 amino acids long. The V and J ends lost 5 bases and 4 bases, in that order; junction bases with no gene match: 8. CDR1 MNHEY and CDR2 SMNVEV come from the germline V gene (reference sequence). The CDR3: CASSTIAGATETQYF. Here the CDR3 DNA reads TGTGCCAGCAGTACCATAGCGGGAGCAACAGAGACCCAGTACTTC.

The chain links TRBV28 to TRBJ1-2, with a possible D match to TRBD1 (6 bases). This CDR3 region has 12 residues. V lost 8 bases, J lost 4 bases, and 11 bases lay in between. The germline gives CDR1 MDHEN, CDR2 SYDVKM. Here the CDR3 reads CASEGTIYGYTF. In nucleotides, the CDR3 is TGTGCCAGCGAGGGGACAATCTATGGCTACACCTTC.

CDR3 sequence (DNA): TGTGCCAGTAGACCACAGGGGTACCGAGAGACCCAGTACTTC. Translation: CASRPQGYRETQYF. The chain combines TRBV19 with TRBJ2-5; TRBD1 matches at 7 bases. There are 14 residues in the CDR3. The J segment lost 4 bases and the V segment lost 6 bases, leaving 8 bases of the junction unmatched. The germline gives CDR1 LNHDA, CDR2 SQIVND (reference sequence).

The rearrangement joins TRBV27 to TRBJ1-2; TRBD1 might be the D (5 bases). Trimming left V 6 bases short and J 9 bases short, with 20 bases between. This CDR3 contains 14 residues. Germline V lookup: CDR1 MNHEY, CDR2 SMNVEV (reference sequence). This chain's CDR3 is CASSPRAGLRSYTF. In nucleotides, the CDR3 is TGTGCCAGCAGCCCAAGGGCAGGGCTTCGGAGCTACACCTTC.

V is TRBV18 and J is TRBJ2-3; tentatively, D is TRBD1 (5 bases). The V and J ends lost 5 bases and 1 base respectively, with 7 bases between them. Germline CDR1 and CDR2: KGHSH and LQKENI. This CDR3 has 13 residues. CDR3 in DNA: TGTGCCAGCTCAGGGGCGCGCACAGATACGCAGTATTTT. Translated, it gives CASSGARTDTQYF.

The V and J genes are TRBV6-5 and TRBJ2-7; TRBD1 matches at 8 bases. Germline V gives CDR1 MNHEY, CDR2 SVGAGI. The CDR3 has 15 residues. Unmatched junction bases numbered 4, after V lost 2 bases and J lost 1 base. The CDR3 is CASSYPGTGSYEQYF. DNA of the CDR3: TGTGCCAGCAGTTACCCCGGGACAGGATCCTACGAGCAGTACTTC.

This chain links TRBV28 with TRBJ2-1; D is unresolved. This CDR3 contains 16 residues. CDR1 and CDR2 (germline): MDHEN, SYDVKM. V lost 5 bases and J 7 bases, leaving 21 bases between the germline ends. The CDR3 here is CASSLNPPERINEQFF. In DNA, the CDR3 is TGTGCCAGCAGTCTTAATCCCCCGGAGAGGATAAATGAGCAGTTCTTC.

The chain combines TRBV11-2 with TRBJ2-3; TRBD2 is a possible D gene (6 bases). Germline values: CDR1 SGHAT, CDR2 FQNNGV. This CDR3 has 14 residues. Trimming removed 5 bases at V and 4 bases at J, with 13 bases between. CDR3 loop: CASSHDPGADTQYF. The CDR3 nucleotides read TGTGCCAGCAGCCATGATCCGGGGGCAGATACGCAGTATTTT.

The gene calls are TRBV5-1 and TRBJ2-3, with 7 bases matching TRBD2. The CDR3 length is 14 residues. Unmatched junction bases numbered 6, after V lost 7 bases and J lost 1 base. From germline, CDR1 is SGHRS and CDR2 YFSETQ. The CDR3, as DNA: TGCGCCAGCGGGGGGGAGGTTGGCACAGATACGCAGTATTTT. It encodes CASGGEVGTDTQYF.

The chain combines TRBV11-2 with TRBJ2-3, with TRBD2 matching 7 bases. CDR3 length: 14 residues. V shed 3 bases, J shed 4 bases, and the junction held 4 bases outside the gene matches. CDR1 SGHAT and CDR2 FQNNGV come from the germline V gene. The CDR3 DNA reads TGTGCCAGCAGCTTCAGCGGGAACGCAGATACGCAGTATTTT. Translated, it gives CASSFSGNADTQYF.

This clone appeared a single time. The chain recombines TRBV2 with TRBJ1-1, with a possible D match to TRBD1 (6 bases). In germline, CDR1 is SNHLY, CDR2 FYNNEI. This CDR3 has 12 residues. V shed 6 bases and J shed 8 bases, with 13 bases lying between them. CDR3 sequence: CASSVGGTEAFF. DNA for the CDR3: TGTGCCAGCAGCGTGGGGGGGACAGAAGCTTTCTTT.

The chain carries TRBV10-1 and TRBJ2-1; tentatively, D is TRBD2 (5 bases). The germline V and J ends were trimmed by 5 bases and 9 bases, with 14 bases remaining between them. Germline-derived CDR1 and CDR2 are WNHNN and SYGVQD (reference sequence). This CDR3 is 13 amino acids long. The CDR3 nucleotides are TGCGCCAGCAGTCTACAGCGGTATGGTGAGCAGTTCTTC. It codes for CASSLQRYGEQFF.

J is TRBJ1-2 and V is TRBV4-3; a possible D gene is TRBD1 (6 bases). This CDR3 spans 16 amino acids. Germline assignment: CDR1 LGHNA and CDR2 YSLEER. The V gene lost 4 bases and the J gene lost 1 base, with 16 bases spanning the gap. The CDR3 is CASSPTHTGSNYGYTF. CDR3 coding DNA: TGCGCCAGCAGCCCGACTCATACAGGGAGTAACTATGGCTACACCTTC.

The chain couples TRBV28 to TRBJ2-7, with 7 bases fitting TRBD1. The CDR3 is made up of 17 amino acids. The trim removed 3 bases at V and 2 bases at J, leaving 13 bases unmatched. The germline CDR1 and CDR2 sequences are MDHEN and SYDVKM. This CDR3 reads CASSFPGAGQGAYEQYF. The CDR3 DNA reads TGTGCCAGCAGTTTTCCTGGCGCTGGGCAGGGGGCCTACGAGCAGTACTTC.

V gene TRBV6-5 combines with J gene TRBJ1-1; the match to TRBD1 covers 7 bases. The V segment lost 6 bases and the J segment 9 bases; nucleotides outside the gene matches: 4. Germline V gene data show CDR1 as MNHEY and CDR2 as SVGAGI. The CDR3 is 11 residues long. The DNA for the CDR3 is TGTGCCAGCAGAACAGGGGAAAAAGCTTTCTTT. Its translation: CASRTGEKAFF.

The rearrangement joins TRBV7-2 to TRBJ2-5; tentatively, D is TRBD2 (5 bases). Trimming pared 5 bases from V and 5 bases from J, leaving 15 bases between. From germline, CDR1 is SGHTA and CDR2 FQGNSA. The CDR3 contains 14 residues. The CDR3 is CASSTRVGSETQYF. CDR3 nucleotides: TGTGCCAGCAGCACGAGGGTAGGGAGCGAGACCCAGTACTTC.

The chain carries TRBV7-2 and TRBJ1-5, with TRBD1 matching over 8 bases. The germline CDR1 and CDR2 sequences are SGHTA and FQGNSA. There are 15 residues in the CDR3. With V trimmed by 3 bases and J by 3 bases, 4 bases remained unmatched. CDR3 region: CASSFSQGANQPQHF. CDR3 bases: TGTGCCAGCAGCTTTAGTCAGGGGGCCAATCAGCCCCAGCATTTT.

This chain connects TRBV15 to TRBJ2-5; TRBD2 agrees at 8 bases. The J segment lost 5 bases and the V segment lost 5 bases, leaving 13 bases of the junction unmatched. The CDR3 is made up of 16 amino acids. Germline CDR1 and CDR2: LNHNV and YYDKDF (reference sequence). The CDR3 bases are TGTGCCACCAGCTCTAGGGGACGGGAGGGCCAGGAGACCCAGTACTTC. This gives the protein CATSSRGREGQETQYF. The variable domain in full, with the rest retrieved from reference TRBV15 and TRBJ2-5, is DAMVIQNPRYQVTQFGKPVTLSCSQTLNHNVMYWYQQKSSQAPKLLFHYYDKDFNNEADTPDNFQSRRPNTSFCFLDIRSPGLGDTAMYLCATSSRGREGQETQYFGPGTRLLVL.

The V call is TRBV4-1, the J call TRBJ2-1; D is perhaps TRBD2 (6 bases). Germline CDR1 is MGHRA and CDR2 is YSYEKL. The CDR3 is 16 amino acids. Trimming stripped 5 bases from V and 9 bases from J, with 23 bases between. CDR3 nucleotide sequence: TGCGCCAGCAGCTACATACCGGGACTGGGGGAGTCTGAGCAGTTCTTC. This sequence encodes CASSYIPGLGESEQFF.

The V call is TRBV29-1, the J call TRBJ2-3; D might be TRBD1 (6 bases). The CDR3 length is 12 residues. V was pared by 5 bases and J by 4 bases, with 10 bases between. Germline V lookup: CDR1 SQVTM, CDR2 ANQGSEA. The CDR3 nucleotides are TGCAGCGTTCGGCAGGGGCCAGATACGCAGTATTTT. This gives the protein CSVRQGPDTQYF.

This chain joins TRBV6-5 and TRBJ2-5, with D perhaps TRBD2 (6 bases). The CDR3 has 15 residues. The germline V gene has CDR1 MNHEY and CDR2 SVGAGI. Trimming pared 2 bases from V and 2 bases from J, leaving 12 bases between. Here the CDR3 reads CASSYTWGVQETQYF. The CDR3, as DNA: TGTGCCAGCAGTTACACATGGGGGGTACAAGAGACCCAGTACTTC.

This CDR3 is CASSIMSGDEKLFF. The CDR3 DNA follows: TGTGCCAGTAGTATAATGTCCGGAGATGAAAAACTGTTTTTT. The rearrangement joins TRBV19 to TRBJ1-4; D is uncertain. V lost 2 bases to trimming and J lost 6 bases, with 10 bases between them. This CDR3 region has 14 residues. Germline V CDR1 and CDR2: LNHDA, SQIVND (reference sequence).